This T cell receptor beta chain was profiled in a study of T cell repertoires in cytomegalovirus infection. Whole-study findings and limits: Dominating the ex vivo response were TCR beta clonotypes that were CMV-specific and HLA-C-restricted.

This clonotype was counted only a few times. Its specificity is not known. TCRdb recomputed calls from the reads with MiXCR, one row per CDR3 protein. The sample carries roughly 310,000 distinct CDR3 sequences, around 29% recorded once. This CDR3 comprises 13 residues. Trimming removed 1 base from V and 4 bases from J, with 7 bases in between. The V gene's germline CDR1 is SGHVS and CDR2 FNYEAQ. The clonotype was recovered from a human donor in good health (CMV status not recorded). Some clones in this sample may be carry-over from other donors' samples. The sequencing here drew on cultured PBMCs, taken from culture after CMV antigen stimulation. This rearrangement joins TRBV7-6 to TRBJ1-1, with no clear D. This CDR3 reads CASSLVGSTEAFF. Here the CDR3 DNA reads TGTGCCAGCAGCTTAGTGGGGAGCACTGAAGCTTTCTTT.